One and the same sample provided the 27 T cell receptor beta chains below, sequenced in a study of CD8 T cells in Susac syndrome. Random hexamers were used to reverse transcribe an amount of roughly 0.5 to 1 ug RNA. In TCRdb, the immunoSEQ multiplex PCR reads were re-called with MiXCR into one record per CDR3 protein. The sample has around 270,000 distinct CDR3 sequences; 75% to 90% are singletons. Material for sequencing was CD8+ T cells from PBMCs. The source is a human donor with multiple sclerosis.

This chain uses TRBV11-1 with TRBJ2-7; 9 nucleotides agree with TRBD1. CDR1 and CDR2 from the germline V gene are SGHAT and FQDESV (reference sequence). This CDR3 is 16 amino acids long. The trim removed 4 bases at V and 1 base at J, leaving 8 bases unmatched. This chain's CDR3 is CASSSLVGTGSYEQYF. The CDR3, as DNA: TGTGCCAGCAGCTCGTTGGTGGGGACAGGGTCCTACGAGCAGTACTTC.

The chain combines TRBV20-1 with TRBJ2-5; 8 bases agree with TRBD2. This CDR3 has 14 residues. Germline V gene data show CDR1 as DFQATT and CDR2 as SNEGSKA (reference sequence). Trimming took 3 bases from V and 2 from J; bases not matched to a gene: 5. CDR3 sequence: CSASFGTSQETQYF. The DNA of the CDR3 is TGCAGTGCTAGTTTTGGGACTAGTCAAGAGACCCAGTACTTC.

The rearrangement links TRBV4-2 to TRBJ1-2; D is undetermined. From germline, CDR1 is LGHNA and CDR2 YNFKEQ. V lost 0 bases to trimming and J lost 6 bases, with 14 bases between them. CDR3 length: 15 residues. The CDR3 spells CASSQDDGRGNGYTF. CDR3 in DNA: TGTGCCAGCAGCCAAGATGACGGGCGGGGAAATGGCTACACCTTC.

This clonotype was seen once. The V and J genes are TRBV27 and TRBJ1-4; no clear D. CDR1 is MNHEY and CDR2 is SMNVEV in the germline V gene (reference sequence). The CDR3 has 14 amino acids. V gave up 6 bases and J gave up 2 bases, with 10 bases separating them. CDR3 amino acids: CASSGQPTNEKLFF. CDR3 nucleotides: TGTGCCAGCAGCGGGCAACCTACTAATGAAAAACTGTTTTTT.

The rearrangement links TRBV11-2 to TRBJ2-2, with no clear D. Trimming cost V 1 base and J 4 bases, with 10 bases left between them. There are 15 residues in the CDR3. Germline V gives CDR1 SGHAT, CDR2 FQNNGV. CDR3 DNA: TGTGCCAGCAGCTTAGTAGTTGGCCCCACCGGGGAGCTGTTTTTT. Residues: CASSLVVGPTGELFF.

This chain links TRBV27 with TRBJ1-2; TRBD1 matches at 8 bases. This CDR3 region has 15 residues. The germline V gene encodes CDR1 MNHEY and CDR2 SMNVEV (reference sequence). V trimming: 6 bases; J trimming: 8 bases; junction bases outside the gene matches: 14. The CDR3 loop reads CASSKLGQALGGYTF. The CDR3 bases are TGTGCCAGCAGCAAGCTGGGACAGGCCCTAGGGGGCTACACCTTC.

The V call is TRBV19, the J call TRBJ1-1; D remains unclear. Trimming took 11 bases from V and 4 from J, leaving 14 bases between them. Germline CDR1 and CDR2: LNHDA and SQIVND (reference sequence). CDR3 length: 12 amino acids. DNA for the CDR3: TGTGCCTGTTCCAGTGGGGTCACTGAAGCTTTCTTT. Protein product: CACSSGVTEAFF.

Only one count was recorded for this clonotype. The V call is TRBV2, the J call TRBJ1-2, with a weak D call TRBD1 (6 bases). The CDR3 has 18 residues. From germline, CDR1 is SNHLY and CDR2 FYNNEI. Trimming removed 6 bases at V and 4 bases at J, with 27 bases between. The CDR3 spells CASRLITASRAGVYGYTF. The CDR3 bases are TGTGCCAGCAGGTTGATTACCGCTTCTCGGGCAGGGGTCTATGGCTACACCTTC.

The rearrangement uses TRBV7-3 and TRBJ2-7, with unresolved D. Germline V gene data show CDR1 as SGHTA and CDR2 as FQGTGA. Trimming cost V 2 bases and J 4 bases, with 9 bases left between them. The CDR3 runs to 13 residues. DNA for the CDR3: TGTGCCAGCAGCTTATACCCAGAATACGAGCAGTACTTC. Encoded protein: CASSLYPEYEQYF.

The CDR3 sequence: CASSIGQGGEAFF. Written as DNA, the CDR3 is TGTGCCAGTAGTATAGGACAGGGAGGTGAAGCTTTCTTT. The rearrangement uses TRBV19 and TRBJ1-1; the match to TRBD1 covers 7 bases. V lost 1 base, J lost 7 bases, and 3 bases stayed unmatched. The CDR3 runs to 13 residues. Looked up from germline, CDR1 is LNHDA and CDR2 is SQIVND (reference sequence).

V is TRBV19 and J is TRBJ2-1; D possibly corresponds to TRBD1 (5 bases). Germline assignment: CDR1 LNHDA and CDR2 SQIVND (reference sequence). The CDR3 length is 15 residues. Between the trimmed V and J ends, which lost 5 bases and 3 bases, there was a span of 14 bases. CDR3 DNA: TGTGCCAGTAGTCACGGACATCCAGTCTACAATGAGCAGTTCTTC. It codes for CASSHGHPVYNEQFF.

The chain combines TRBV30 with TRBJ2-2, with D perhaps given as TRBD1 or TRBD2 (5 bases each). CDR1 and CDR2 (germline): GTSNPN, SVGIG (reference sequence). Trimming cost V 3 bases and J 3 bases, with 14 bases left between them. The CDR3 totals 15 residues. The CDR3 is CAWSIGAQDTGELFF. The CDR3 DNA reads TGTGCCTGGAGCATCGGGGCTCAGGACACCGGGGAGCTGTTTTTT. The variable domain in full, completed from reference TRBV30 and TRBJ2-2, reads SQTIHQWPATLVQPVGSPLSLECTVEGTSNPNLYWYRQAAGRGLQLLFYSVGIGQISSEVPQNLSASRPQDRQFILSSKKLLLSDSGFYLCAWSIGAQDTGELFFGEGSRLTVL.

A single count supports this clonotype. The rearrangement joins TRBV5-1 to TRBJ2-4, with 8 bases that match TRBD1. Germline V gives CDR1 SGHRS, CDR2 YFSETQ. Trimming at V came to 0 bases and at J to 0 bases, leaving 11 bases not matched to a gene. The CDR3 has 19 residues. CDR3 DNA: TGCGCCAGCAGCTTGGAGGGCAGGGGGCTTGCGGTAGCCAAAAACATTCAGTACTTC. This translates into CASSLEGRGLAVAKNIQYF.

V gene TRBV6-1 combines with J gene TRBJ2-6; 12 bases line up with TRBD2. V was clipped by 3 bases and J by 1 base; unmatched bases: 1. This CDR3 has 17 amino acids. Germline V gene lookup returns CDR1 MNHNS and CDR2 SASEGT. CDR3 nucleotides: TGTGCCAGCAGTGATCTAGCGGGAGGGTCTGGGGCCAACGTCCTGACTTTC. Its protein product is CASSDLAGGSGANVLTF.

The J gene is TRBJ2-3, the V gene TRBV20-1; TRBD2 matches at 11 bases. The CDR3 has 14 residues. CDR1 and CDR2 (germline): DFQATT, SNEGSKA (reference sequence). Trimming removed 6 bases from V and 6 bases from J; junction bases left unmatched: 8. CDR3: CSASSGGVADTQYF. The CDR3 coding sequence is TGCAGTGCCAGTAGCGGGGGGGTGGCGGATACGCAGTATTTT.

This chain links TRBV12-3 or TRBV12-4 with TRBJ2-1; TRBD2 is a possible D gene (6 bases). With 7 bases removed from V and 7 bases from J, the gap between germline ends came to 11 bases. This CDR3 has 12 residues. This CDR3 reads CASNRRGNEQFF. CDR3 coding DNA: TGTGCCAGCAACAGGCGGGGTAATGAGCAGTTCTTC.

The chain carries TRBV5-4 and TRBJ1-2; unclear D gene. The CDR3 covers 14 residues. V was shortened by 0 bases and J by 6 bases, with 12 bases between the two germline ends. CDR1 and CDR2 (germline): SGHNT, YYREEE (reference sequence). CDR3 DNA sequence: TGTGCCAGCAGCTTGGGGGCTTTTACGGATGGCTACACCTTC. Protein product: CASSLGAFTDGYTF.

Here the CDR3 DNA reads TGTGCCAGCAGCTATGGACAGCCCCTCTACGAGCAGTACTTC. It codes for CASSYGQPLYEQYF. V and J are TRBV11-2 and TRBJ2-7; D is perhaps TRBD1 (6 bases). The CDR3 is made up of 14 amino acids. Germline V CDR1 and CDR2: SGHAT, FQNNGV. V was clipped by 4 bases and J by 3 bases, with 13 bases between them.

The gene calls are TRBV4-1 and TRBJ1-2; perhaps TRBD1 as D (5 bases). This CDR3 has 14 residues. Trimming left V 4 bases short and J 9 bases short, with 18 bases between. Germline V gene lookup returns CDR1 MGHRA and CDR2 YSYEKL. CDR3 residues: CASSLGPEGIRYTF. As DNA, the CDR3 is TGCGCCAGCAGCCTAGGGCCTGAGGGGATTCGCTACACCTTC.

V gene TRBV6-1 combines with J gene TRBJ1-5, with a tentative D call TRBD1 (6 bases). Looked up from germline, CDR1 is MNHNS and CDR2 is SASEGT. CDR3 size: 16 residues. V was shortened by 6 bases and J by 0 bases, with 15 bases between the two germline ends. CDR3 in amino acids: CASRPLGGNSNQPQHF. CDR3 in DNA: TGTGCCAGCAGACCCCTAGGGGGTAATAGCAATCAGCCCCAGCATTTT.

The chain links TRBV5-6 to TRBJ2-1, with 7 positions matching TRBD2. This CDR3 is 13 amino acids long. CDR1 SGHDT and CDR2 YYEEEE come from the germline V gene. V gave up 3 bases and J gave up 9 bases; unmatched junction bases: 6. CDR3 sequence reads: CASSYGTTAEQFF. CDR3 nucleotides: TGTGCCAGCAGCTATGGGACTACCGCTGAGCAGTTCTTC.

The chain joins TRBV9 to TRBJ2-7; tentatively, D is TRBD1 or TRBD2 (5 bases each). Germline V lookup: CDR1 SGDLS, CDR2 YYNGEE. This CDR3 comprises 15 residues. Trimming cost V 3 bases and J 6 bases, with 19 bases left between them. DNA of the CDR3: TGTGCCAGCAGCGAAGAGGGACGAATCGCTTCCGAGCAGTACTTC. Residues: CASSEEGRIASEQYF.

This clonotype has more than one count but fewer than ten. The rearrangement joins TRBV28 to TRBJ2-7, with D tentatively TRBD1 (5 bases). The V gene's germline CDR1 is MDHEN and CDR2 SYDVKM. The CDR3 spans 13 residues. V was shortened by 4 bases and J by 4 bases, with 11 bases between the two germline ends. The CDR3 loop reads CASSSRTPYEQYF. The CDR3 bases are TGTGCCAGCAGTTCCAGGACACCTTACGAGCAGTACTTC.

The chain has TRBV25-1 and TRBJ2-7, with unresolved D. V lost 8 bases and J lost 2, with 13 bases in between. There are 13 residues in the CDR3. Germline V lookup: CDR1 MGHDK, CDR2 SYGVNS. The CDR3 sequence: CASGRDWPYEQYF. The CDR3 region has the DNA TGTGCCAGCGGACGAGACTGGCCCTACGAGCAGTACTTC.

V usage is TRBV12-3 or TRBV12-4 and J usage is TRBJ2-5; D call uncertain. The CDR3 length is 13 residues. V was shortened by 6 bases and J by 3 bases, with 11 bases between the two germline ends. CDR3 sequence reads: CASRPPGKETQYF. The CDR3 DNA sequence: TGTGCCAGCAGACCACCTGGGAAAGAGACCCAGTACTTC.

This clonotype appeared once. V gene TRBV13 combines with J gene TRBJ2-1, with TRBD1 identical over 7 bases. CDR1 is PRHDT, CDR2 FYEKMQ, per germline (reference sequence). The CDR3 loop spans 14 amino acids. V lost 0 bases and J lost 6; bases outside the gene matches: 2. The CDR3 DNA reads TGTGCCAGCAGCTTAGGGGCAGGGGGCAATGAGCAGTTCTTC. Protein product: CASSLGAGGNEQFF.

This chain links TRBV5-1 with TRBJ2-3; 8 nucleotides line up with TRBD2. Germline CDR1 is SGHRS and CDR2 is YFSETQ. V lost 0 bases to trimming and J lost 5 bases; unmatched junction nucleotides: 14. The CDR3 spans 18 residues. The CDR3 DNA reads TGCGCCAGCAGCTTGGATCCCCTGGCCGGGAGGGCCGAAGATACGCAGTATTTT. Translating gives CASSLDPLAGRAEDTQYF.